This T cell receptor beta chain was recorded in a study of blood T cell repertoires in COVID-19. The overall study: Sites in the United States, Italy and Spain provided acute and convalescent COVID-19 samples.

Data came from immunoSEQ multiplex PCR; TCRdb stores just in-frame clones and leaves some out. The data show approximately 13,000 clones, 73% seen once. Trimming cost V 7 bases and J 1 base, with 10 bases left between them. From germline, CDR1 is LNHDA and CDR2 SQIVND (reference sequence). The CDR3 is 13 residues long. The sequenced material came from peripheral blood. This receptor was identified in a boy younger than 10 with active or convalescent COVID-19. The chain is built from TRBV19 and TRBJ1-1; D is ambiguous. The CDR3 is CASIMEANTEAFF. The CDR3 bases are TGTGCCAGTATCATGGAGGCGAACACTGAAGCTTTCTTT. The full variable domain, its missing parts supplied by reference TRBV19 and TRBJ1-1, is DGGITQSPKYLFRKEGQNVTLSCEQNLNHDAMYWYRQDPGQGLRLIYYSQIVNDFQKGDIAEGYSVSREKKESFPLTVTSAQKNPTAFYLCASIMEANTEAFFGQGTRLTVV.